This TCR beta chain was found in a study of cytomegalovirus exposure and HLA in healthy donors. The germline gives CDR1 LNHDA, CDR2 SQIVND (reference sequence). With 3 bases removed from V and 4 bases from J, the gap between germline ends came to 10 bases. The CDR3 contains 14 residues. Study observations and caveats: What was likely a sequencing artifact was a cluster of highly shared sequence variants. TCR beta chains associated with HLA were, in a later analysis, more clonally expanded than equally common others. Cytomegalovirus-associated status was assigned to fewer than 200 TCR beta chains.

At the time of sampling, donors were nominally healthy, though unrecorded immune exposures were likely. To note about this clone: The target antigen is unknown.

The primer mix had 60 Vbeta and 13 Jbeta primers. Generated by immunoSEQ multiplex PCR, the TCRdb table keeps only in-frame clones and is missing some. The sample includes about 120,000 clones, about 80% of them seen just once. The receptor comes from a human donor in good health. The V and J genes are TRBV19 and TRBJ2-1, with D perhaps matching TRBD1 (6 bases). The specimen was PBMCs. CDR3 sequence reads: CASSIGQLYNEQFF. CDR3 DNA: TGTGCCAGTAGTATTGGACAGCTATACAATGAGCAGTTCTTC.